This TCR beta chain emerged from a study of CD8+CD57+ T cells in acquired aplastic anemia. In the study overall: Mean DNA quantity obtained from sorted CD4+ and CD8+ cells was 3 to 4 ug.

A word on this clonotype: Its antigen is currently unknown.

Broader study findings: Fewer than 30 CD8+ CDR3 sequences were shared between patients and controls.

TCR beta VDJ and CDR3 were profiled, and genomic DNA was the template. TCRdb used MiXCR to reprocess the reads, holding one entry per CDR3 protein. The sample lists roughly 98,000 distinct CDR3 sequences; around 68% were seen once. Sequenced patients had shown CD8+CD57+ cell expansion by flow cytometry. The enrolled patients all had severe acquired aplastic anemia. The germline CDR1 and CDR2 sequences are ENHRY and SYGVKD. Between the trimmed V and J ends, which lost 8 bases and 2 bases, there was a span of 19 bases. The CDR3 sequence is 16 residues long. V is TRBV10-3 and J is TRBJ1-3; D unclear. The TCR comes from a human donor with aplastic anemia. Specimen: sorted CD4+, CD8+, or CD8+CD57+ T cells (not recorded which) from PBMCs. CDR3 region: CAISTVHADTGNTIYF. CDR3 coding DNA: TGTGCCATCTCTACAGTCCACGCCGATACTGGAAACACCATATATTTT.